This is a list of T cell receptor beta chains from one sample in a study of blood T cells in healthy people across ages. TCRdb itself ran the 5' RACE reads through MiXCR, one entry per CDR3 protein. Of 890,000 or so distinct CDR3 sequences in the sample, around two thirds are singletons; the top ten hold about a quarter. Sequencing was done on a sample of blood. The source is a man aged 30 to 45 in good health. Both conserved end residues are part of each CDR3.

j_call v_call cdr3_aa
TRBJ2-5 TRBV4-3 CAGSQDWRGEQYF
TRBJ1-5 TRBV4-3 CASSQDWTGDAGPQHF
TRBJ1-2 TRBV7-2 CASPPWKFDYGYTF
TRBJ2-2 TRBV29-1 CSVEGRGRTGELFF
TRBJ1-1 TRBV11-2 CASSALELLNTEAFF
TRBJ2-1 TRBV12-3/TRBV12-4 CASSFAGGAWEQFF
NA TRBV15 CATSTLAGEQYF
TRBJ2-6 TRBV12-3/TRBV12-4 CASSLTGDSGANVLTF
TRBJ2-2 TRBV12-3/TRBV12-4 CASSTGTSGGAGNTGELFF
TRBJ2-1 TRBV5-1 CASSWTGTEYNEQFF
NA TRBV20-1 CSVVVPGLAGETQYF
TRBJ2-3 TRBV3-1 CASSQDLRGQNTDTQYF
TRBJ1-2 TRBV28 CASSLFGGDYTF
TRBJ2-3 TRBV11-2 CASSPNRITDTQYF
TRBJ2-1 TRBV20-1 CSARDHGADNEQFF
TRBJ1-2 TRBV3-1 CASSQDRGQGTGYTF
TRBJ2-7 TRBV4-3 CASSQVGNFYEQYF
TRBJ1-5 TRBV6-5 CASSTLGQGNQPQHF
TRBJ1-1 TRBV4-3 CASSSGERNTEAFF
TRBJ2-4 TRBV6-2/TRBV6-3 CASSYGVQNIQYF
TRBJ2-7 TRBV4-2 CASSQDPQGSDEQYF
TRBJ2-7 TRBV7-2 CASSPMSGHEQYF
TRBJ1-3 TRBV6-5 CASRDRETGNTIYF
TRBJ2-1 TRBV7-7 CASSPSVSSYNEQFF
TRBJ2-2 TRBV14 CASSQGALRELFF
TRBJ2-1 TRBV20-1 CSAVAGGPYNEQFF
TRBJ1-3 TRBV29-1 CSAEQGAGNTIYF
TRBJ2-5 TRBV28 CASRQTSGGTQETQYF
TRBJ2-3 TRBV6-2/TRBV6-3 CASSHRQGKTDTQYF
TRBJ2-2 TRBV10-3 CVISRGASTGELFF
TRBJ2-3 TRBV20-1 CSATQRGQGFSDTQYF
TRBJ1-4 TRBV28 CASSFNEKLFF
TRBJ2-3 TRBV4-3 CASSTQRGDAPHTQYF